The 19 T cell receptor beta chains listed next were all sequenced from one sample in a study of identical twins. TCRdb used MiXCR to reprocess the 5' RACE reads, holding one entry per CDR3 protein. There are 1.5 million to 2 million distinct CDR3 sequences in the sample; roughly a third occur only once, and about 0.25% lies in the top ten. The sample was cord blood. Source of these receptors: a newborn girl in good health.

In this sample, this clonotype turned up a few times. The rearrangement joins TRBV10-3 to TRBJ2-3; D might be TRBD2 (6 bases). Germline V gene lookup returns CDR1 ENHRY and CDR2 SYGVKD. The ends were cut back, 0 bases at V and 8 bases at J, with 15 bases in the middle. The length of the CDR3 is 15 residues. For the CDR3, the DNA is TGTGCCATCAGTGAGTCGAAGGTAGCGGACCTTACGCAGTATTTT. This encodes CAISESKVADLTQYF.

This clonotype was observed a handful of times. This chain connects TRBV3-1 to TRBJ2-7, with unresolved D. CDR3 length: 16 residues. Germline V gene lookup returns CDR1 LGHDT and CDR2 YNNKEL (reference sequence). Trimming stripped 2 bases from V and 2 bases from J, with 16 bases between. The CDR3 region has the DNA TGTGCCAGCAGCCAAACTCCGGGCCCTGTCCCCTACGAGCAGTACTTC. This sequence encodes CASSQTPGPVPYEQYF.

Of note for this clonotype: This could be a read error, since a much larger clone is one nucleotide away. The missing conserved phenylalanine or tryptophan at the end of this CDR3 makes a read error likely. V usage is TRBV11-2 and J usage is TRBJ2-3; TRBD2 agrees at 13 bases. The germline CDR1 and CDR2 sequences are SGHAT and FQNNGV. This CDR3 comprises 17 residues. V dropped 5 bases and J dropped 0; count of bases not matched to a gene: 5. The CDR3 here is CASSEGTSGVSTDTQYL. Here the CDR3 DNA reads TGTGCCAGCAGCGAGGGGACTAGCGGGGTTAGCACAGATACGCAGTATTTA.

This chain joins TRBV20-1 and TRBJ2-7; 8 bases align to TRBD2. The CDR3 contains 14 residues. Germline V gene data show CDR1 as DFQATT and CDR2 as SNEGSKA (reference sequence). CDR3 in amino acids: CSARSGGGYYEQYF. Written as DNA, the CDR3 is TGCAGCGCCAGATCGGGGGGGGGTTATTACGAGCAGTACTTC.

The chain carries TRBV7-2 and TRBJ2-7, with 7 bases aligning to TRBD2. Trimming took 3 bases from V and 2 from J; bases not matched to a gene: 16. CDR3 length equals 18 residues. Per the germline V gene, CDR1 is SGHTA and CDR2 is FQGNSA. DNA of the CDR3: TGTGCCAGCAGCTTGATTAGGAGCGCGGGGGACCGCCCCTACGAGCAGTACTTC. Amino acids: CASSLIRSAGDRPYEQYF.

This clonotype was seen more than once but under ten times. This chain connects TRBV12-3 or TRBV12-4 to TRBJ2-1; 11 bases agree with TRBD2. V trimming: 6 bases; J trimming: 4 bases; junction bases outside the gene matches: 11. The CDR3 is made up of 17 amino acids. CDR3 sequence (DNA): TGTGCCAGCAGCCTACCACTAGCGGGGGCCGGATACAATGAGCAGTTCTTC. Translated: CASSLPLAGAGYNEQFF.

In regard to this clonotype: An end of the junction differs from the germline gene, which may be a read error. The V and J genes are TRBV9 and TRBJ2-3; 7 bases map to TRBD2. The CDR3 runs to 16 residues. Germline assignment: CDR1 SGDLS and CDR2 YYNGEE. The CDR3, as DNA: TGTGCCAGCAGCGTAGGCCTAGCGGTTAGCACAGATACACAGTCTTTT. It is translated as CASSVGLAVSTDTQSF.

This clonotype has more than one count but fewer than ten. The CDR3 spells CASRVLLAGSYNEQFF. The CDR3 DNA sequence: TGTGCCAGCAGGGTACTACTAGCGGGCTCCTACAATGAGCAGTTCTTC. The V call is TRBV6-1, the J call TRBJ2-1; 9 bases align to TRBD2. The germline CDR1 and CDR2 sequences are MNHNS and SASEGT. The CDR3 contains 16 residues. Trimming cost V 6 bases and J 0 bases; bases outside gene matches: 6.

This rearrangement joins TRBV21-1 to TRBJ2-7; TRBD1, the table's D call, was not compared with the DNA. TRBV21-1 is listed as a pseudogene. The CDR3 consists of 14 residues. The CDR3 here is CASPSGPPNYEQYF. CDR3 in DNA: TGTGCCAGTCCAAGCGGGCCCCCGAATTACGAGCAGTACTTC.

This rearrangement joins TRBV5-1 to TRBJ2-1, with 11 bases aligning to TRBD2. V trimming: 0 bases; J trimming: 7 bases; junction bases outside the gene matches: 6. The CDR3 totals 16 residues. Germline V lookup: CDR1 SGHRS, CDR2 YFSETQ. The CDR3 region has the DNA TGCGCCAGCAGCTTGGGGTCTAGCGGGAGGAGTAATGAGCAGTTCTTC. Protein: CASSLGSSGRSNEQFF.

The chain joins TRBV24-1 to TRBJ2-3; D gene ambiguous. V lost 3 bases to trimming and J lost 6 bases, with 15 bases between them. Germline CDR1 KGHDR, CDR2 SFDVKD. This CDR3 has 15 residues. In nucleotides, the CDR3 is TGTGCCACCAGTGATAACCGGGCCCAATGGGATACGCAGTATTTT. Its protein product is CATSDNRAQWDTQYF.

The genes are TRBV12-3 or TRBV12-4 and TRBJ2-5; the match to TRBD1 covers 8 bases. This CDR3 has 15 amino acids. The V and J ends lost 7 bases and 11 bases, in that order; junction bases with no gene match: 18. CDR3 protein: CASNRIGQGACEQYF. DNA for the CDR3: TGTGCCAGCAACCGAATAGGGCAGGGGGCATGTGAGCAGTACTTC.

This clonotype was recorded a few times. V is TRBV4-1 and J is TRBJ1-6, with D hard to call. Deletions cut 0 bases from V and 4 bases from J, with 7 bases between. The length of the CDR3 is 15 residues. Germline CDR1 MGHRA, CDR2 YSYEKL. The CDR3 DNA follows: TGCGCCAGCAGCCAAGATCAACAATATAATTCACCCCTCCACTTT. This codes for CASSQDQQYNSPLHF.

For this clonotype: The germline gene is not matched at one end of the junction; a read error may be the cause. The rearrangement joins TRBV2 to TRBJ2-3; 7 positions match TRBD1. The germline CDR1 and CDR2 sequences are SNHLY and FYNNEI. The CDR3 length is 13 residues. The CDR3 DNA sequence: TGCGCCACTTTAGGGGGCGGCACAGATACGCAGTATTTT. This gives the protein CATLGGGTDTQYF.

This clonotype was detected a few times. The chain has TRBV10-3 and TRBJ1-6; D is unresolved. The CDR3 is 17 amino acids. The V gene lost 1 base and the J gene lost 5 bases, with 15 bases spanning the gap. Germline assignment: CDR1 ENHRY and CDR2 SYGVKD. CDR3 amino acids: CAISEWVRLRDNSPLHF. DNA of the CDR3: TGTGCCATCAGTGAGTGGGTCCGCCTAAGGGATAATTCACCCCTCCACTTT.

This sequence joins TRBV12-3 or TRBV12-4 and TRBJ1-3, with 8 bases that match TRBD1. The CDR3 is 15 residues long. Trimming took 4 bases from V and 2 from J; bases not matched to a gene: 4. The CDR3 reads CASSSNRGAGNTIYF. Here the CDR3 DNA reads TGTGCCAGCAGTTCCAACAGGGGGGCTGGAAACACCATATATTTT.

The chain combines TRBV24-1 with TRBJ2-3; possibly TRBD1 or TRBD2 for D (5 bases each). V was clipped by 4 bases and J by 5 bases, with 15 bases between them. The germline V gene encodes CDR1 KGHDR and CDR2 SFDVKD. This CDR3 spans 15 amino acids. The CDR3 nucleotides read TGTGCCACCAGTGAGCAATTTTCGAGGGGAGATACGCAGTATTTT. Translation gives CATSEQFSRGDTQYF.

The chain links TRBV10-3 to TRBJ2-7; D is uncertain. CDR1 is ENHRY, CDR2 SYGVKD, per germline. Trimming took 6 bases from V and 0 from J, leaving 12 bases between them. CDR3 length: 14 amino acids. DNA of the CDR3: TGTGCCATCAGGAATACTACCTCCTCCTACGAGCAGTACTTC. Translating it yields CAIRNTTSSYEQYF.

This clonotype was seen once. This chain's CDR3 is CSARQVRQSTDTQYF. In nucleotides, the CDR3 is TGCAGTGCTAGGCAAGTCCGACAAAGCACAGATACGCAGTATTTT. The chain recombines TRBV20-1 with TRBJ2-3; D remains ambiguous. The CDR3 runs to 15 residues. Germline CDR1 is DFQATT and CDR2 is SNEGSKA (reference sequence). Trimming cost V 3 bases and J 0 bases, with 13 bases left between them.